The 10 T cell receptor beta chains presented below share a single source sample, sequenced in a study of blood T cells in healthy people across ages. Alongside a J-beta primer mix, a sample-barcoded 5' primer served in a second PCR lasting 7 to 11 cycles. TCRdb recomputed calls from the 5' RACE reads with MiXCR, one row per CDR3 protein. The repertoire holds some 760,000 distinct CDR3 sequences, with 20% to 30% as singletons. Separately, the same data were catalogued under a study of T cells of mothers and their children.

The sequencing sample was made of blood. These receptors originate from a boy aged 5-17 years in good health.

The chain combines TRBV5-1 with TRBJ2-5, with TRBD2 matching 10 bases. Unmatched junction bases numbered 8, after V lost 4 bases and J lost 5 bases. Germline V gene data show CDR1 as SGHRS and CDR2 as YFSETQ. This CDR3 comprises 15 residues. In nucleotides, the CDR3 is TGCGCCAGCAGCACTGCGGGGACTAGCGATGAGACCCAGTACTTC. This gives the protein CASSTAGTSDETQYF.

The chain uses TRBV6-2 or TRBV6-3 and TRBJ2-3; D unresolved. The V gene's germline CDR1 is MNHEY and CDR2 SVGEGT. The V and J ends lost 0 bases and 2 bases respectively, with 9 bases between them. This CDR3 comprises 15 residues. The CDR3 nucleotides are TGTGCCAGCAGTTACTCGACACAAAACACAGATACGCAGTATTTT. This sequence encodes CASSYSTQNTDTQYF.

The chain employs TRBV4-1 and TRBJ2-7; D tentatively reads TRBD1 or TRBD2 (5 bases each). The V gene's germline CDR1 is MGHRA and CDR2 YSYEKL. The CDR3 spans 15 residues. V gave up 1 base and J gave up 6 bases, with 16 bases separating them. Written as DNA, the CDR3 is TGCGCCAGCAGCCAAGTAGTGGGGGAGCTCAGCGAGCAGTACTTC. The encoded protein is CASSQVVGELSEQYF.

The chain carries TRBV7-3 and TRBJ2-1, with TRBD2 matching over 15 bases. V shed 5 bases and J 7 bases; nucleotides not matched to a gene: 9. Germline V gene lookup returns CDR1 SGHTA and CDR2 FQGTGA. There are 17 residues in the CDR3. CDR3: CASSLTGLAGGSNEQFF. CDR3 coding DNA: TGTGCCAGCAGCCTTACGGGACTAGCGGGAGGTTCGAATGAGCAGTTCTTC.

In its sample, this clonotype was seen a few times. The chain has TRBV28 and TRBJ2-3, with 8 nucleotides matching TRBD2. V shed 5 bases, J shed 0 bases, and the junction held 7 bases outside the gene matches. Germline CDR1 reads MDHEN; CDR2 reads SYDVKM. CDR3 length equals 16 residues. This CDR3 is CASSTLAEKSTDTQYF. The CDR3 bases are TGTGCCAGCAGTACACTAGCGGAGAAAAGCACAGATACGCAGTATTTT.

On this clonotype itself: Sequence at one end of the junction differs from germline and may be a read error. The rearrangement joins TRBV28 to TRBJ2-1, with 14 bases fitting TRBD2. The CDR3 runs to 13 residues. Germline V gene lookup returns CDR1 MDHEN and CDR2 SYDVKM. In DNA form, the CDR3 reads TGTGCCAGCCTCGAGGAGGGACTAGCGGGAGCTTCTTTC. Its translation: CASLEEGLAGASF.

The rearrangement joins TRBV29-1 to TRBJ2-5, with 8 bases aligning to TRBD1. Germline V gives CDR1 SQVTM, CDR2 ANQGSEA. The CDR3 contains 13 residues. V was clipped by 4 bases and J by 5 bases; unmatched bases: 6. The CDR3 region is CSVGQGSRETQYF. CDR3 coding DNA: TGCAGCGTTGGACAGGGGTCGAGGGAGACCCAGTACTTC.

The chain couples TRBV4-2 to TRBJ1-4; D might be TRBD1 (5 bases). V lost 3 bases to trimming and J lost 0 bases, with 14 bases between them. The CDR3 has 17 residues. In germline, CDR1 is LGHNA, CDR2 YNFKEQ. The CDR3 here is CASSHDRVQATNEKLFF. The CDR3 DNA is TGTGCCAGCAGCCACGATCGTGTACAGGCAACTAATGAAAAACTGTTTTTT.

This clonotype has only a few counts. The chain links TRBV7-2 to TRBJ2-1; TRBD2 might be the D (6 bases). The germline V and J ends were trimmed by 8 bases and 3 bases, with 11 bases remaining between them. The CDR3 spans 13 residues. Germline V lookup: CDR1 SGHTA, CDR2 FQGNSA. The CDR3: CASGVTSYNEQFF. The DNA for the CDR3 is TGTGCCAGCGGAGTGACTAGCTACAATGAGCAGTTCTTC.

The V and J genes are TRBV7-9 and TRBJ1-5, with a weak D call TRBD1 (5 bases). The V end lost 4 bases, the J end lost 3 bases, and 10 bases lay between the germline ends. The CDR3 runs to 14 residues. The germline V gene has CDR1 SEHNR and CDR2 FQNEAQ (reference sequence). The CDR3 coding sequence is TGTGCCAGCAGCTCCGGGGCCAACAATCAGCCCCAGCATTTT. Amino acid sequence: CASSSGANNQPQHF.